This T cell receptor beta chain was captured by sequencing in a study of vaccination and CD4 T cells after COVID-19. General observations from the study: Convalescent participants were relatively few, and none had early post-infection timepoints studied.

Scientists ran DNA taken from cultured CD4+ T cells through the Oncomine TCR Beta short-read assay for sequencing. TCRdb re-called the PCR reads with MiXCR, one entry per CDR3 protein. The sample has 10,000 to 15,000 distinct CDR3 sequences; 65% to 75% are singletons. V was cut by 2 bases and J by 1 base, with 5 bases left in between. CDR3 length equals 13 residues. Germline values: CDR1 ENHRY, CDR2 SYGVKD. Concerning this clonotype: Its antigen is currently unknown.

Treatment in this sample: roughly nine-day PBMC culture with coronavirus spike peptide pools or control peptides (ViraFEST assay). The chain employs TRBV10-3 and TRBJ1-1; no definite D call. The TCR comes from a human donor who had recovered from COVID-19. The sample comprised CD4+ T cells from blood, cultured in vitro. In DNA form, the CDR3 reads TGTGCCATCAGTGAGCTCCCGAACACTGAAGCTTTCTTT. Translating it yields CAISELPNTEAFF.